This TCR beta chain was sequenced during a study of vaccination effects on CD4 cells after COVID-19. The ends were cut back, 9 bases at V and 0 bases at J, with 24 bases in the middle. Germline CDR1 and CDR2: MNHEY and SMNVEV (reference sequence). CDR3 length equals 19 residues. The protocol was immunoSEQ multiplex PCR, while the TCRdb copy is restricted to in-frame clones and leaves out a portion. The data show 80,000 to 95,000 clones, about three quarters seen once. Study outcomes and limitations: After vaccination, at late timepoints, clones induced by infection and by vaccine contracted markedly.

This clone has only one observation. Its antigen is unidentified. Antigen-specific CD4+ T cells were expanded (with viral peptide pools) by the ViraFEST assay ahead of sequencing. Culture lasted about ten days before CD4+ T cell isolation. It was two doses of either the BNT162b2 or mRNA-1273 vaccine that participants received. In culture with 10 IU/ml IL-2 and roughly 9.3 ug/ml peptides, PBMC were grown at some 2 million per well. Half-medium changes using IL-2 medium occurred on days 3 and 7. Source: CD4+ T cells from PBMCs cultured with HCoV-OC43 spike peptides, taken after COVID-19 vaccination. This sample's subset: HCoV-OC43 spike overlapping peptide pool stimulation. The TCR was taken from a human donor who received a COVID-19 vaccine. This rearrangement joins TRBV27 to TRBJ1-6; weak D call: TRBD1 (5 bases). The CDR3 loop is CARAHVPGRTSSYNSPLHF. DNA for the CDR3: TGTGCCAGGGCTCATGTTCCGGGACGGACGAGCTCCTATAATTCACCCCTCCACTTT.